The clone carrying this TCR beta chain was found a few times. The data originate from a study of regulatory T cells in long-lasting Graves disease. The germline CDR1 and CDR2 sequences are DFQATT and SNEGSKA (reference sequence). J gave up 0 bases and V 0 bases, and 5 bases lay outside the gene matches. This CDR3 is built from 15 residues. Time point reported: newly diagnosed GD, antithyroid drugs for less than 3 months. PBMC-extracted RNA yielded the TCR library. Construction of the TCR beta libraries employed iRepertoire HTBI primers in conjunction with Arm-PCR of CDR3 regions. TCRdb processed the multiplex PCR reads anew with MiXCR; each CDR3 protein has one entry. The sample comprises about 530,000 distinct CDR3 sequences, approximately 16% of which are singletons, and roughly 25% rests with the top ten. This same sample was also part of a study on T cells in Graves' hyperthyroidism and ophthalmopathy.

This TCR was recovered from a middle-aged woman with Graves disease. The sequences come from peripheral blood mononuclear cells (PBMCs), collected at new diagnosis, from a patient treated with antithyroid drugs. The gene calls are TRBV20-1 and TRBJ2-7; TRBD1 matches at 7 bases. The CDR3 DNA reads as TGCAGTGCTAGAGATGGATCAGGGGGCTCCTACGAGCAGTACTTC. Protein: CSARDGSGGSYEQYF.